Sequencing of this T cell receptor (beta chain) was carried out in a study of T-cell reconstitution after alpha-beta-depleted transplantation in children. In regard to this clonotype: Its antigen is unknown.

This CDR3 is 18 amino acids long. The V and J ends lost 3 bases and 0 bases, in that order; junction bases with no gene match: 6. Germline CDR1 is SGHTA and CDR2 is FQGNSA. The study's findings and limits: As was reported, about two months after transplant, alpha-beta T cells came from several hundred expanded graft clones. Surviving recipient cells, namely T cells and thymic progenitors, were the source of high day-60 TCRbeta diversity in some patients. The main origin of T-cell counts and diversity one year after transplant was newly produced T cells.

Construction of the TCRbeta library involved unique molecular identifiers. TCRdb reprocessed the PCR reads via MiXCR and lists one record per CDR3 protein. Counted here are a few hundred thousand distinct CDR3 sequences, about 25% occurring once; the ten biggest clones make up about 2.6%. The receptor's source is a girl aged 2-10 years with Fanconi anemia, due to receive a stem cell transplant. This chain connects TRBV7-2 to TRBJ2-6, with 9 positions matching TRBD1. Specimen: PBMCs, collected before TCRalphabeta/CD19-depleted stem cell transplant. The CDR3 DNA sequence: TGTGCCAGCAGCTTGCGGACAGGGGTTGGCTCTGGGGCCAACGTCCTGACTTTC. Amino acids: CASSLRTGVGSGANVLTF.